This TCR beta chain was recovered during a study of identical twins. TCRdb re-called the 5' RACE reads with MiXCR, one entry per CDR3 protein. Among fewer than 550,000 distinct CDR3 sequences listed, roughly 15% were seen once. This clonotype was picked up a small number of times. The DNA is left out, because the CDR3 cannot be placed on it with certainty; the CDR3 is given as TCRdb lists it. In addition, the sample was reused for a study of yellow fever vaccine responses in identical twins.

The sequenced sample was CD4+ T cells sorted from blood. The sequence derives from a woman between 18 and 30 years old in good health.

CDR3 amino acids: CSARDGWSGPFASGSF. The chain recombines TRBV20-1 with TRBJ1-2. Germline V gives CDR1 DFQATT, CDR2 SNEGSKA (reference sequence). The CDR3 extends over 16 residues, inclusive of both ends.